This paragraph reports one TCR beta chain. These data are taken from a study of cytomegalovirus exposure and HLA in healthy donors. Study as a whole: In a later analysis, it was reported that the approximately 120 validation repertoires had been produced on the same platform as the 550 to 850 repertoires belonging to the first cohort.

Data came from immunoSEQ multiplex PCR; TCRdb stores just in-frame clones and leaves some out. Seen here are 100,000 to 120,000 clones, approximately 86% observed once, and the top ten hold about 3%. The clonotype originates from a woman between 18 and 30 years old in good health and CMV-seronegative. The specimen was PBMCs.

The CDR3 here is CASRTGGTYEQYF. The CDR3 DNA follows: TGTGCCAGCAGGACAGGCGGAACCTACGAGCAGTACTTC. The chain combines TRBV2 with TRBJ2-7; the D gene is possibly TRBD1 (6 bases). Germline CDR1 and CDR2: SNHLY and FYNNEI. Trimming shortened V by 6 bases and J by 2 bases, and 11 bases separated the two germline ends. CDR3 length: 13 amino acids.